The rows below give T cell receptor beta chains drawn from one sample of a study of cytomegalovirus exposure and HLA in healthy donors. The data were produced by immunoSEQ multiplex PCR, yet TCRdb's version contains in-frame clones alone and is incomplete. The sample shows 120,000 to 150,000 clones, approximately 78% of them seen only once. The sample comprised PBMCs. Receptors originate from a man aged 35-49 years in good health and CMV-seropositive. Each CDR3 is given with its conserved first and last residue. Fields, in order: clone size, V gene, J gene, D gene, CDR3 protein, CDR3 DNA. The D gene is left open where the match is weak. The size entry is marked missing in some rows and otherwise reads once, few, many or a size class.

>NA|TRBV9|TRBJ2-2|NA
CASTGRAGLNTGELFF
TGTGCCAGCACCGGGAGAGCAGGGCTGAACACCGGGGAGCTGTTTTTT
>NA|TRBV28|TRBJ2-6|NA
CASSLGGAGANVLTF
TGTGCCAGCAGTTTAGGGGGCGCTGGGGCCAACGTCCTGACTTTC
>NA|TRBV19|TRBJ1-1|TRBD1
CASSTTGGAGAFF
TGTGCCAGTAGTACCACAGGGGGCGCGGGAGCTTTCTTT
>few|TRBV6-5|TRBJ2-1|NA
CASSPLKGNEQFF
TGTGCCAGCAGCCCTTTAAAGGGGAATGAGCAGTTCTTC
>NA|TRBV30|TRBJ1-4|TRBD1
CAWTGQSNEKLFF
TGTGCCTGGACGGGACAGTCTAATGAAAAACTGTTTTTT
>once|TRBV30|TRBJ2-1|TRBD2
CAWSVGGSDNEQFF
TGTGCCTGGAGTGTAGGCGGGAGCGACAATGAGCAGTTCTTC
>NA|TRBV15|TRBJ2-2|TRBD2
CATSRGRASGRTGELFF
TGTGCCACCAGCAGAGGAAGGGCTAGCGGGAGGACCGGGGAGCTGTTTTTT
>NA|TRBV9|TRBJ2-5|NA
CASSTTPSRETQYF
TGTGCCAGCAGCACCACTCCCTCGAGGGAGACCCAGTACTTC
>NA|TRBV7-2|TRBJ2-7|TRBD2
CASSLGGGAYEQYF
TGTGCCAGCAGCTTAGGGGGGGGAGCCTACGAGCAGTACTTC
>NA|TRBV7-9|TRBJ2-5|NA
CASSQNSGPYGDF
TGTGCCAGCAGCCAGAACTCAGGGCCGTATGGCGACTTC
>NA|TRBV18|TRBJ2-7|TRBD2
CASSPPGLADYEQYF
TGTGCCAGCTCACCTCCGGGACTAGCGGACTACGAGCAGTACTTC
>NA|TRBV19|TRBJ2-7|TRBD1
CASSTDGTGDSYEQYF
TGTGCCAGTAGTACTGACGGGACAGGGGACAGCTACGAGCAGTACTTC
>NA|TRBV5-1|TRBJ2-5|TRBD2
CASSLGGGASGRQETQYF
TGCGCCAGCAGCTTGGGGGGGGGCGCTAGCGGGAGACAAGAGACCCAGTACTTC
>NA|TRBV19|TRBJ2-1|NA
CASSIRPYGSYNEQFF
TGTGCCAGTAGTATCAGGCCCTACGGCTCCTACAATGAGCAGTTCTTC
>once|TRBV2|TRBJ1-2|NA
CASSIRGLNYGYTF
TGTGCCAGCAGTATTCGTGGACTGAACTATGGCTACACCTTC
>NA|TRBV6-1|TRBJ1-5|NA
CASIGQPSGPQHF
TGTGCCAGCATAGGACAGCCCTCGGGGCCCCAGCATTTT
>once|TRBV7-9|TRBJ2-7|TRBD2
CASSTGGLAASYEQYF
TGTGCCAGCAGCACCGGGGGACTAGCGGCCTCCTACGAGCAGTACTTC
>NA|TRBV28|TRBJ2-3|TRBD2
CASIPALAGRTDTQYF
TGTGCCAGCATCCCCGCTCTAGCGGGGCGCACAGATACGCAGTATTTT
>few|TRBV9|TRBJ2-7|TRBD2
CASSVAEGTSGYRNRYEQYF
TGTGCCAGCAGCGTAGCCGAAGGGACTAGCGGGTACCGAAATCGCTACGAGCAGTACTTC
>NA|TRBV11-3|TRBJ2-5|NA
CASSIKETQYF
TGTGCCAGCAGCATAAAAGAGACCCAGTACTTC
>NA|TRBV29-1|TRBJ2-1|TRBD1
CSVGWQGVGNEQFF
TGCAGCGTTGGTTGGCAGGGGGTCGGTAATGAGCAGTTCTTC
>NA|TRBV7-2|TRBJ1-4|NA
CASSLVRGTTEKLFF
TGTGCCAGCAGCTTAGTGCGAGGTACCACAGAAAAACTGTTTTTT
>few|TRBV30|TRBJ1-6|TRBD1
CAQHTGGNSPLHF
TGTGCCCAACATACAGGGGGGAATTCACCCCTCCACTTT
>NA|TRBV6-1|TRBJ2-7|TRBD2
CASSGMESGRTYEQYF
TGTGCCAGCAGTGGTATGGAGAGCGGGAGGACCTACGAGCAGTACTTC
>NA|TRBV19|TRBJ1-4|TRBD1
CASNGRGRGPEKLFF
TGTGCCAGTAACGGCAGAGGCAGGGGGCCTGAAAAACTGTTTTTT
>NA|TRBV5-6|TRBJ2-7|NA
CASSSAGTLSSYEQYF
TGTGCCAGCAGCTCGGCCGGGACTTTGAGCTCCTACGAGCAGTACTTC
>NA|TRBV19|TRBJ2-7|NA
CASSRDTAYEQYF
TGTGCCAGTAGCCGGGACACGGCCTACGAGCAGTACTTC
>once|TRBV28|TRBJ2-7|TRBD1
CASRSLPGQGNYEQYF
TGTGCCAGCAGGTCCCTCCCGGGACAGGGGAACTACGAGCAGTACTTC
>once|TRBV9|TRBJ1-4|NA
CASSERGGNEKLFF
TGTGCCAGCAGTGAGAGGGGGGGAAATGAAAAACTGTTTTTT
>NA|TRBV2|TRBJ1-3|TRBD1
CASAFSGTAKNTIYF
TGTGCCAGCGCTTTCTCCGGGACAGCCAAAAACACCATATATTTT
>NA|TRBV2|TRBJ1-2|TRBD1
CASSLTGAGNNYGYTF
TGTGCCAGCAGTCTTACAGGGGCCGGGAATAACTATGGCTACACCTTC
>NA|TRBV13|TRBJ2-7|TRBD2
CASSSREASGISSYEQYF
TGTGCCAGCAGCTCGAGAGAGGCTAGCGGGATCAGCTCCTACGAGCAGTACTTC
>NA|TRBV29-1|TRBJ2-4|NA
CSVGVGANLGSKNIQYF
TGCAGCGTTGGGGTGGGGGCCAACCTTGGGTCCAAAAACATTCAGTACTTC
>NA|TRBV7-9|TRBJ2-7|TRBD1
CASSGGQGVEQYF
TGTGCCAGCAGCGGGGGACAGGGAGTCGAGCAGTACTTC
>NA|TRBV7-2|TRBJ1-4|TRBD1
CASSLTGIEKLFF
TGTGCCAGCAGCTTGACAGGGATAGAAAAACTGTTTTTT
>NA|TRBV9|TRBJ2-5|NA
CASSAQETQYF
TGTGCCAGCAGCGCTCAAGAGACCCAGTACTTC
>NA|TRBV30|TRBJ1-6|NA
CARQTGTSYNSPLHF
TGTGCCCGACAGACAGGCACTTCCTATAATTCACCCCTCCACTTT
>once|TRBV15|TRBJ2-2|TRBD2
CATSREPGGGTGELFF
TGTGCCACCAGCAGAGAACCGGGAGGAGGGACCGGGGAGCTGTTTTTT
>NA|TRBV4-1|TRBJ2-3|TRBD2
CASSFQRERTDTQYF
TGCGCCAGCAGCTTCCAGCGGGAGAGAACAGATACGCAGTATTTT
>NA|TRBV2|TRBJ2-2|NA
CASSTSLGAGELFF
TGTGCCAGCAGTACTAGCTTGGGGGCCGGGGAGCTGTTTTTT
>NA|TRBV7-2|TRBJ2-7|TRBD2
CASSAASGQNYEQYF
TGTGCCAGCAGCGCCGCTAGCGGACAAAACTACGAGCAGTACTTC
>NA|TRBV2|TRBJ2-3|TRBD2
CASGGDYTDTQYF
TGTGCCAGCGGGGGGGACTACACAGATACGCAGTATTTT
>NA|TRBV28|TRBJ2-7|NA
CASSLGGNRLNYEQYF
TGTGCCAGCAGTTTAGGGGGGAACAGGTTAAACTACGAGCAGTACTTC
>NA|TRBV18|TRBJ2-5|NA
CASSPRSAEQETQYF
TGTGCCAGCTCACCACGGTCAGCGGAGCAAGAGACCCAGTACTTC
>NA|TRBV30|TRBJ2-4|NA
CAWSVRVGGLLAKNIQYF
TGTGCCTGGAGTGTACGGGTCGGGGGTTTGTTAGCCAAAAACATTCAGTACTTC
>NA|TRBV6-6|TRBJ1-4|NA
CASSSPPGELFF
TGTGCCAGCAGTTCCCCCCCGGGTGAACTGTTTTTT
>NA|TRBV6-6|TRBJ2-7|TRBD1
CASSGHGQGTYEQYF
TGTGCCAGCAGTGGGCACGGACAGGGGACCTACGAGCAGTACTTC
>NA|TRBV7-9|TRBJ1-4|NA
CASSWRAGTNEKLFF
TGTGCCAGCAGCTGGAGAGCGGGCACTAATGAAAAACTGTTTTTT
>NA|TRBV5-1|TRBJ2-2|NA
CASSFGDPNTGELFF
TGCGCCAGCAGCTTCGGGGATCCGAACACCGGGGAGCTGTTTTTT
>NA|TRBV28|TRBJ2-1|NA
CASSLLVSYNEQFF
TGTGCCAGCAGTTTGTTAGTCTCCTACAATGAGCAGTTCTTC